This T cell receptor (beta chain) stems from a study of T cell responses to AZD1222 COVID-19 vaccine. Trimming removed 3 bases from V and 5 bases from J, with 13 bases in between. Germline lookup yields CDR1 LNHDA and CDR2 SQIVND (reference sequence). CDR3 length equals 14 residues. Study findings and constraints: Mostly white British, mostly female donors; authors suggested clonal diversity may be underestimated.

Turning to this clone: Its antigen is still unknown.

The assay was immunoSEQ multiplex PCR, and TCRdb's table has in-frame clones only and misses some. This table has 66,000 or so clones, 79% appearing once. The starting material was peripheral blood, obtained on day 0 of MenACWY control vaccination. The rearrangement uses TRBV19 and TRBJ2-5, with D possibly being TRBD1 or TRBD2 (5 bases each). The sequence was obtained from an adult in good health. This CDR3 reads CASSMLGVGETQYF. The CDR3 DNA sequence: TGTGCCAGTAGTATGTTGGGGGTCGGGGAGACCCAGTACTTC.